This T cell receptor (beta chain) derives from a study of cytomegalovirus exposure and HLA in healthy donors (dated 2017 in TCRdb). As for the study more broadly: According to a later analysis, one platform produced both the roughly 120 validation repertoires and the 700 or so repertoires of the first cohort. The study was designed to test whether signatures of past pathogen exposure could be identified by cataloging public T cell receptors. Besides the first cohort of roughly 700 subjects, a separate validation cohort made up of some 110 different subjects was used. The study combined high-throughput TCR immunosequencing, statistical association of individual TCRs with disease status, and machine learning to predict cytomegalovirus infection status.

There are 14 amino acids in the CDR3, from cysteine to phenylalanine inclusive. Only the CDR3 DNA stays, 42 bases, in frame from base 1. Looking up the germline V gene (reference sequence) yields CDR1 SGHAT and CDR2 FQDESV. Germline trimming amounts to 1 base on V and 3 bases on J, with 0 as the count of junction bases outside the gene matches. The library was generated by the immunoSEQ multiplex PCR assay. Per the original workflow: A statistical classification framework was built for diagnosing cytomegalovirus status from the catalog of TCR beta chain sequences. Held by TCRdb, this immuneACCESS table contains in-frame sequences only and omits some clones. Under half of the omission traces to an unresolved V gene where checked; the cause of the rest is unknown. The D gene and trimming were derived from the DNA, and the V and J assignments and clone size from that table. This sample lists 120,000 or so clones; around nine tenths were detected once. 1.5% to 2% of the sample lies in the top ten.

The paper's findings and limits, for the study overall: According to the authors, the approach could potentially be generalized to other disease states and immunological phenotypes. A total of 150 to 200 TCR beta chains were listed by the study as associated with cytomegalovirus. Most TCR sequences were seen in very few donors, while some public TCRs were found in many individuals. In vitro tests confirmed that a few of the cytomegalovirus-associated TCR beta chains recognize cytomegalovirus antigens. Subsequent analysis determined that TCRs grouped into clusters in the first cohort also showed a tendency toward co-occurrence across the roughly 110 validation repertoires, and 85% to 95% of cluster scores exceeded 0. All 120 or so repertoires were used to score co-occurrence in the validation cohort in a later analysis, because that analysis had no HLA typing for the cohort. In both the original and validation cohorts, the classifier was reported to diagnose cytomegalovirus status with high specificity and sensitivity.

Concerning this clone: Its antigen target is currently unknown. Base qualities are not recorded, but no much larger clone differs from it by a single base.

The donors were included in the validation cohort of some 120 subjects, a group kept apart from the roughly 730-subject first cohort. Recombination joined TRBV11-1 with TRBJ2-7, and TRBD2 matches 10 of the central bases. The clonotype was recovered from a woman aged 18-29 years in good health and CMV-seronegative. The source material was PBMCs. For the CDR3, the sequence is CASSLERGGYEQYF. The DNA sequence is given as TGTGCCAGCAGCTTAGAGCGGGGGGGCTACGAGCAGTACTTC. Full variable domain (CDR3 extended with the reference TRBV11-1 and TRBJ2-7 proteins): EAEVAQSPRYKITEKSQAVAFWCDPISGHATLYWYRQILGQGPELLVQFQDESVVDDSQLPKDRFSAERLKGVDSTLKIQPAELGDSAMYLCASSLERGGYEQYFGPGTRLTVT.